Sequencing of this T cell receptor (beta chain) was carried out in a study of CD8+CD57+ T cells in acquired aplastic anemia. On the study more broadly: Sorted CD4+ and CD8+ cell DNA averaged about 3.5 ug. Study-wide findings and caveats: The CD8+ Simpson's diversity of patients and controls was not significantly different. Around 29 CD8+ CDR3 sequences were shared between patients and controls.

The V and J ends lost 0 bases and 7 bases respectively, with 21 bases between them. This CDR3 is 17 amino acids long. CDR1 and CDR2 (germline): SGHVS, FQNEAQ. In patients chosen for sequencing, flow cytometry had shown CD8+CD57+ cell expansion. This clonotype was recorded only once. What it binds is not known. The template for TCR beta VDJ and CDR3 sequence profiling was genomic DNA. In TCRdb, the reads were re-called with MiXCR into one record per CDR3 protein. The sample consists of roughly 250,000 distinct CDR3 sequences, around 82% of them appearing once. The chain joins TRBV7-8 to TRBJ1-1, with D possibly TRBD1 on 5 matching bases. What was sequenced was sorted CD4+, CD8+, or CD8+CD57+ T cells (not recorded which) from PBMCs. This sequence was found in a human donor with aplastic anemia. The CDR3 protein is CASSLAGGPDRQYEAFF. CDR3 nucleotides: TGTGCCAGCAGCTTAGCGGGAGGACCCGATAGACAGTATGAAGCTTTCTTT.